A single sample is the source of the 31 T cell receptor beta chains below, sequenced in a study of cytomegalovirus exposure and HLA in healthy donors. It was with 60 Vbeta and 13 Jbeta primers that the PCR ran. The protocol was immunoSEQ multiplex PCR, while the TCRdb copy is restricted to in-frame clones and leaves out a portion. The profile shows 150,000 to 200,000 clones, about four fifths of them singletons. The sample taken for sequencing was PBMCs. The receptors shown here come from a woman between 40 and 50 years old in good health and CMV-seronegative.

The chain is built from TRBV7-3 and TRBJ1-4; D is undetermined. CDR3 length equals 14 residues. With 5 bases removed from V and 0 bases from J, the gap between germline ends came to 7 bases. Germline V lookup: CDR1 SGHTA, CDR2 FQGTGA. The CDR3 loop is CASSQGATNEKLFF. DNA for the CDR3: TGTGCCAGCAGCCAAGGAGCAACTAATGAAAAACTGTTTTTT.

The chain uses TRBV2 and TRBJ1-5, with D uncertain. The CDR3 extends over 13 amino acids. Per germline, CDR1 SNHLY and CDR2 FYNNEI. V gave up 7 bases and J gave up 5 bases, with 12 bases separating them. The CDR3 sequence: CASTRGEDQPQHF. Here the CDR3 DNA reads TGTGCCAGCACCCGGGGAGAAGATCAGCCCCAGCATTTT.

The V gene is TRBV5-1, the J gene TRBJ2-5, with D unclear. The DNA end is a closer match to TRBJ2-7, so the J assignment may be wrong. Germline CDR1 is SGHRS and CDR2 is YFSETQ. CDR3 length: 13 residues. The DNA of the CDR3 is TGCGCCTCAAAGTTCGTTCCCTCCTACGAGCAGTACTTC. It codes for CASKFVPSYEQYF.

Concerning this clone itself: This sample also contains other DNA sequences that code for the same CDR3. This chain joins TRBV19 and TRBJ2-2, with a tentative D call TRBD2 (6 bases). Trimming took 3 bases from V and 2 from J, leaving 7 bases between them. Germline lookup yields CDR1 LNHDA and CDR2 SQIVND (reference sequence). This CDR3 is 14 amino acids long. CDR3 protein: CASSIGGNTGELFF. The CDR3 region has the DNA TGTGCCAGTAGTATCGGGGGAAACACCGGGGAGCTGTTTTTT.

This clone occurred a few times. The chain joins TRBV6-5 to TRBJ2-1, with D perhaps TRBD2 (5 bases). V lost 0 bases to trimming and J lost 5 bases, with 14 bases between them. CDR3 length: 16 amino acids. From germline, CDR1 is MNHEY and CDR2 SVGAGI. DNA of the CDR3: TGTGCCAGCAGTTACTCGAGAGGGTCCGTAAACAATGAGCAGTTCTTC. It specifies CASSYSRGSVNNEQFF.

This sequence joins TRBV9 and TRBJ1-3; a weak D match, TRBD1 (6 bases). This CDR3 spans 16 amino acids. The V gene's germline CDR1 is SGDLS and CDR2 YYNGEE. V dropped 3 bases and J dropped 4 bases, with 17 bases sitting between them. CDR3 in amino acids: CASSGPHRDGGNTIYF. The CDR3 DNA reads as TGTGCCAGCAGCGGTCCCCACAGGGATGGGGGAAACACCATATATTTT. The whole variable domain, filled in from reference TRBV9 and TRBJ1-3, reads DSGVTQTPKHLITATGQRVTLRCSPRSGDLSVYWYQQSLDQGLQFLIQYYNGEERAKGNILERFSAQQFPDLHSELNLSSLELGDSALYFCASSGPHRDGGNTIYFGEGSWLTVV.

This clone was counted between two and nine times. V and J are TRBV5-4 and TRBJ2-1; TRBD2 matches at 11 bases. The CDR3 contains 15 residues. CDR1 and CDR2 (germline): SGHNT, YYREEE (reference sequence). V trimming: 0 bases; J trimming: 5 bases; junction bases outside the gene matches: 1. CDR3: CASSLVAGGDNEQFF. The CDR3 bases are TGTGCCAGCAGCTTGGTAGCGGGAGGGGACAATGAGCAGTTCTTC.

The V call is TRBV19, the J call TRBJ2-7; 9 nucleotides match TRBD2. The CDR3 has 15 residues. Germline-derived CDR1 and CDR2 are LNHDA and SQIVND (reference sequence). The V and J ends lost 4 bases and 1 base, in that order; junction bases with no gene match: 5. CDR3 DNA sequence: TGTGCCAGTAGTAAGGTAGCGGGAGCGTCCTACGAGCAGTACGTC. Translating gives CASSKVAGASYEQYV.

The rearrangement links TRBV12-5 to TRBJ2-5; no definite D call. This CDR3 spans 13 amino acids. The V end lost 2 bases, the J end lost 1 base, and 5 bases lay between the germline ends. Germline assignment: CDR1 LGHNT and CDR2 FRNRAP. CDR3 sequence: CASGLLPQETQYF. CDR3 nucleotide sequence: TGTGCTAGTGGTTTGCTACCCCAAGAGACCCAGTACTTC.

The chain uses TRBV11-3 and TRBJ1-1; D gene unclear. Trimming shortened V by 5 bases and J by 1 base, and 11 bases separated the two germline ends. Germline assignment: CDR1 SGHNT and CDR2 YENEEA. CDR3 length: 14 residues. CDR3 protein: CASSPETRNTEAFF. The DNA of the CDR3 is TGTGCCAGCAGCCCAGAAACCCGGAACACTGAAGCTTTCTTT.

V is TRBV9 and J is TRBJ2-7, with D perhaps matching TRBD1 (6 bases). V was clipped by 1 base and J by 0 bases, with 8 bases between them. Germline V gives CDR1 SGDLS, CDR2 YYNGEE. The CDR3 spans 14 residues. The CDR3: CASSVQGHSYEQYF. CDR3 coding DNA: TGTGCCAGCAGCGTACAGGGACACTCCTACGAGCAGTACTTC.

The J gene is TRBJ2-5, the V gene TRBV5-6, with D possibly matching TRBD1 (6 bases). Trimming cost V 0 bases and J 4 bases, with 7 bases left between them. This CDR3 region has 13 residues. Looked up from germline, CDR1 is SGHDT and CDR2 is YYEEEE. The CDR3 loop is CASSLVQGETQYF. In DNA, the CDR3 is TGTGCCAGCAGCTTGGTACAGGGAGAGACCCAGTACTTC.

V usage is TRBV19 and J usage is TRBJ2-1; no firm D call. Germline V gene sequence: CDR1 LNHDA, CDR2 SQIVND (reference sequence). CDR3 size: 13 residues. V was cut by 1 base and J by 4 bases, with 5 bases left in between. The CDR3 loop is CASSIGDYNEQFF. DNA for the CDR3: TGTGCCAGTAGTATAGGAGATTACAATGAGCAGTTCTTC.

The CDR3 nucleotides are TGTGCCAGTAGCCCCGCCGGGACAGTCAATGAAAAACTGTTTTTT. As protein: CASSPAGTVNEKLFF. J is TRBJ1-4 and V is TRBV19; 7 positions agree with TRBD1. The CDR3 length is 15 residues. Germline loops: CDR1 LNHDA, CDR2 SQIVND (reference sequence). The V gene end was trimmed by 6 bases and the J gene end by 5 bases; junction bases not matched to a gene: 9.

DNA for the CDR3: TGTGCCAGCAGCTTGGTCTTAGGGGTGAAGCAGCCCCAGCATTTT. It specifies CASSLVLGVKQPQHF. J is TRBJ1-5 and V is TRBV5-8; D might be TRBD1 (5 bases). CDR1 SGHTS and CDR2 YDEGEE come from the germline V gene. With 0 bases removed from V and 7 bases from J, the gap between germline ends came to 14 bases. The CDR3 spans 15 residues.

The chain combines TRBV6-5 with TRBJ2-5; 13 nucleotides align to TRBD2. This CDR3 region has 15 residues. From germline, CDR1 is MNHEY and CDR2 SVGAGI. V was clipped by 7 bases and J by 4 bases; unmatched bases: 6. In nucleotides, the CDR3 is TGTGCCAGCACCCTCGGACTAGCGGGAGTAGAGACCCAGTACTTC. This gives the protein CASTLGLAGVETQYF.

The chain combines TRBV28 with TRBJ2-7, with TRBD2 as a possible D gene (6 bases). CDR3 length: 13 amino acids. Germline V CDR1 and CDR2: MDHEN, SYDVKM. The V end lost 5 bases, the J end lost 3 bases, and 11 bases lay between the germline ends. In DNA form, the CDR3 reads TGTGCCAGCAGTCCGGGCGGGAACTACGAGCAGTACGTC. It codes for CASSPGGNYEQYV.

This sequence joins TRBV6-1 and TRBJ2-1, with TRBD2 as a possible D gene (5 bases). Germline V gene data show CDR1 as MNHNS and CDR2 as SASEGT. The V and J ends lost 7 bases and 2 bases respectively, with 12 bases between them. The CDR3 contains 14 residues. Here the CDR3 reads CASTPADPYNEQFF. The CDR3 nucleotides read TGTGCCAGCACTCCAGCGGACCCCTACAATGAGCAGTTCTTC.

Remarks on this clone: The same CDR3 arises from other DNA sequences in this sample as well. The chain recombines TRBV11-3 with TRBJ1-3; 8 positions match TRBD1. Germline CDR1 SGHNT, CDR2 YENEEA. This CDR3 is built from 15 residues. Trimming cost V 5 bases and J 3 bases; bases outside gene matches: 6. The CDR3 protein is CASSGDRGYGNTIYF. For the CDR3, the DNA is TGTGCCAGCAGCGGAGACAGGGGCTATGGAAACACCATATATTTT.

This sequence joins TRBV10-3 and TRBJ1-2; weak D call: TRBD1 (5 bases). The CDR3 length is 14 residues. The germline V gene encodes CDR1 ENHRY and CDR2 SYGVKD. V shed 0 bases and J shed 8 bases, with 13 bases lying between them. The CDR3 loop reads CAISESSPSGGYTF. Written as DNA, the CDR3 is TGTGCCATCAGTGAGTCTAGCCCCTCAGGGGGCTACACCTTC.

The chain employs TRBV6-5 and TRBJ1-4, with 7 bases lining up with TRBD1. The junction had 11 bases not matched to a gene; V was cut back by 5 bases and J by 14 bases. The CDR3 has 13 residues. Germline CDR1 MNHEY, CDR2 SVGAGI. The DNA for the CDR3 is TGTGCCAGCAGTCCAGCACAGACAGGGCCCCTGTTTTTT. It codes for CASSPAQTGPLFF.

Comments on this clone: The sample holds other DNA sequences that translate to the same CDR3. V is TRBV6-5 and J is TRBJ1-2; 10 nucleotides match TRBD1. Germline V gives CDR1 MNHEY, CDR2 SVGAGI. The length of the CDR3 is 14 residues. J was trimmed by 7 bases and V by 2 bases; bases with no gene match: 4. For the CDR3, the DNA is TGTGCCAGCAGTTACCGGACAGGGGGGCGTGGCTACACCTTC. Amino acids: CASSYRTGGRGYTF.

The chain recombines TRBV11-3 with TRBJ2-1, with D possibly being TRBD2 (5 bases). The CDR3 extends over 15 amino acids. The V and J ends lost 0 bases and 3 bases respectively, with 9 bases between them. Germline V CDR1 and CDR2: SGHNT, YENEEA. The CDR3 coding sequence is TGTGCCAGCAGCTTAGAATTAGCGTACTACAATGAGCAGTTCTTC. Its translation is CASSLELAYYNEQFF.

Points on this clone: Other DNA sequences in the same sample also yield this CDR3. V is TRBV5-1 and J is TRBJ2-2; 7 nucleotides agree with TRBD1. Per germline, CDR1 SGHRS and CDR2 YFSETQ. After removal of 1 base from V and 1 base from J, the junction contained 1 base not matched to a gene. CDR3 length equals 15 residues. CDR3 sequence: CASSLRQGNTGELFF. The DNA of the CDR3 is TGCGCCAGCAGCTTGCGACAGGGGAACACCGGGGAGCTGTTTTTT. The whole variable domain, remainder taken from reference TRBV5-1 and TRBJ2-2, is KAGVTQTPRYLIKTRGQQVTLSCSPISGHRSVSWYQQTPGQGLQFLFEYFSETQRNKGNFPGRFSGRQFSNSRSEMNVSTLELGDSALYLCASSLRQGNTGELFFGEGSRLTVL.

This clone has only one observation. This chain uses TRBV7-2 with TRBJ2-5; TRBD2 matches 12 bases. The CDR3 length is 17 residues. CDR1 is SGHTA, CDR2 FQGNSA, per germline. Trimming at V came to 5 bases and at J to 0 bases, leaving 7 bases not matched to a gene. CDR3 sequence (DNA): TGTGCCAGCAGCCTTAACAGACTAGCGGGAGACCAAGAGACCCAGTACTTC. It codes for CASSLNRLAGDQETQYF.

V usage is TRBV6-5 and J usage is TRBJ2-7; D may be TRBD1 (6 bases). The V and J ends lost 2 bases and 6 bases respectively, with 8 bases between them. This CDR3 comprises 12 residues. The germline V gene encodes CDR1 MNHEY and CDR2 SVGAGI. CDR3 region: CASSYRGSEQYF. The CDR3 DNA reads TGTGCCAGCAGTTACAGGGGGAGCGAGCAGTACTTC.

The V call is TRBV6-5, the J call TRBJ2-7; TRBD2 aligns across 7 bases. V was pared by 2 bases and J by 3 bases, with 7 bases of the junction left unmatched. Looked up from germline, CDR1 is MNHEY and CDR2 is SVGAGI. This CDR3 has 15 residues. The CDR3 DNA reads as TGTGCCAGCAGTTACCAGTCAGCGGGAATCTACGAGCAGTACTTC. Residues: CASSYQSAGIYEQYF.

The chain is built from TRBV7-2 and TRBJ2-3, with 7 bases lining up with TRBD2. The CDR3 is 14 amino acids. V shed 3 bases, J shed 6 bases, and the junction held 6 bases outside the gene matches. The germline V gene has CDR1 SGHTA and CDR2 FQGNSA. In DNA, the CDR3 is TGTGCCAGCAGCTTTAGCGGGCCTACGGATACGCAGTATTTT. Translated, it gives CASSFSGPTDTQYF.

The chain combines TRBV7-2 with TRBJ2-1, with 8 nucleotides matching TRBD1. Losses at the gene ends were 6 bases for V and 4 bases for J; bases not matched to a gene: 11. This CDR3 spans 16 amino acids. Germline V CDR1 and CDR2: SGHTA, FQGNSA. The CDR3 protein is CASRPTTGAGYNEQFF. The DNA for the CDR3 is TGTGCCAGCAGACCCACGACAGGGGCGGGTTACAATGAGCAGTTCTTC.

CDR3: CAGQVAGANVLTF. The DNA for the CDR3 is TGTGCCGGTCAGGTAGCTGGGGCCAACGTCCTGACTTTC. The chain carries TRBV19 and TRBJ2-6; D ambiguous. The germline V gene encodes CDR1 LNHDA and CDR2 SQIVND (reference sequence). This CDR3 has 13 amino acids. Trimming stripped 11 bases from V and 2 bases from J, with 10 bases between.

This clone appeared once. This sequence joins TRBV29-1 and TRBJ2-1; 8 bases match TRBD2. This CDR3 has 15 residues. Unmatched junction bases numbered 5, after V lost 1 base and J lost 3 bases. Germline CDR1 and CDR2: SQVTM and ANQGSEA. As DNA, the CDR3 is TGCAGCGTTGAAGTAGCGGGGATCGGCTACAATGAGCAGTTCTTC. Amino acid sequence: CSVEVAGIGYNEQFF.